This T cell receptor beta chain was documented in a study of shared clonotypes between healthy human individuals. General study findings and limits: Sequencing depth was expected to influence donor clonotype sharing. Donor scarcity curtailed the genetic and exposure-history diversity represented herein.

The germline gives CDR1 SGHRS, CDR2 YFSETQ. Trimming left V 0 bases short and J 5 bases short, with 14 bases between. The CDR3 is made up of 15 amino acids. Researchers ran the assay at a deep level. In replicate PCRs of unsorted PBMC, 250 to 350 ng DNA, 31,000 or so T cell genomes, was used. TCRdb's table, derived via immunoSEQ multiplex PCR, lists solely in-frame clones and lacks some. The sample includes hundreds of thousands of clones, approximately 71% of them seen just once. This clone was observed a handful of times. Its antigen is not identified. The TCR sequence derives from a middle-aged woman in good health. Some clones in this sample may be carry-over from other donors' samples. Sequenced: PBMCs. The V call is TRBV5-1, the J call TRBJ2-5; D gene unclear. CDR3 sequence: CASSLDGAPKETQYF. The CDR3 DNA reads TGCGCCAGCAGCTTGGACGGAGCCCCGAAGGAGACCCAGTACTTC.